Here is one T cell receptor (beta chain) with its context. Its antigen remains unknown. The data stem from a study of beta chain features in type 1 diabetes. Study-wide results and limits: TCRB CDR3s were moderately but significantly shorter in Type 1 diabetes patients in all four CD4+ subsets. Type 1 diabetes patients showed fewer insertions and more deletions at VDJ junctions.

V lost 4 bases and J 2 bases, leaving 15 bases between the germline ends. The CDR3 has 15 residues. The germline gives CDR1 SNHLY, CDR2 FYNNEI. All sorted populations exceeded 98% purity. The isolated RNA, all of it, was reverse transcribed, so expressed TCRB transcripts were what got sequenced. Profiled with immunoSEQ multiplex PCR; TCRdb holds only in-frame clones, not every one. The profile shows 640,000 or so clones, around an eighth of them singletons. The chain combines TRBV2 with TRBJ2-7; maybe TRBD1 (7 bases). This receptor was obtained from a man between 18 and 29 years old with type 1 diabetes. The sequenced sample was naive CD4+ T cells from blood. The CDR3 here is CASSVRQGGPYEQYF. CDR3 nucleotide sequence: TGTGCCAGCAGTGTCCGACAGGGAGGCCCCTACGAGCAGTACTTC.